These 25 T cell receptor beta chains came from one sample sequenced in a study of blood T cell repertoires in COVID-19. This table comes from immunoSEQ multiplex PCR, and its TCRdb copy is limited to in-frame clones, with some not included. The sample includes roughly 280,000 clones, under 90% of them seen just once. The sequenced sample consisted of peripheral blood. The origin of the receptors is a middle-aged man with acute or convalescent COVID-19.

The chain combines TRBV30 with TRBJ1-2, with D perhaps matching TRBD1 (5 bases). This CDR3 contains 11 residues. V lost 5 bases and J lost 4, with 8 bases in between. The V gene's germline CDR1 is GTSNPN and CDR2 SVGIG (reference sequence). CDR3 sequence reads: CAWADSYGYTF. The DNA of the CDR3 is TGTGCCTGGGCAGACAGCTATGGCTACACCTTC.

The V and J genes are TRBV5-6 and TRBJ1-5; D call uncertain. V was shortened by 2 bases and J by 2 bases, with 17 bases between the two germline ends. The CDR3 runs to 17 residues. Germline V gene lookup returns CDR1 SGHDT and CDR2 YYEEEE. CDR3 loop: CASSFRRTGQGNQPQHF. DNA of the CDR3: TGTGCCAGCAGCTTCAGGCGTACCGGTCAGGGCAATCAGCCCCAGCATTTT.

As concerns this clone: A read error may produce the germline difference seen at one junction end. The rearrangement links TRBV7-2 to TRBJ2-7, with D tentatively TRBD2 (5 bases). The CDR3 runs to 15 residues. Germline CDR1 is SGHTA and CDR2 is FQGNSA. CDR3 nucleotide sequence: TGTGCCAGCAGTTTAGCACGGGGAAGCTCCTACGAGCAGTACTTC. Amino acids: CASSLARGSSYEQYF.

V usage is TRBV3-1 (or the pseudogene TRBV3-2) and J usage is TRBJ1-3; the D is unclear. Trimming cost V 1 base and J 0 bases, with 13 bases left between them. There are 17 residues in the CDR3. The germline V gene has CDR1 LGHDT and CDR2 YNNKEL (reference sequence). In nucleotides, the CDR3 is TGTGCCAGCAGCCAAGGAGCGGTCATTAGCTCTGGAAACACCATATATTTT. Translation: CASSQGAVISSGNTIYF.

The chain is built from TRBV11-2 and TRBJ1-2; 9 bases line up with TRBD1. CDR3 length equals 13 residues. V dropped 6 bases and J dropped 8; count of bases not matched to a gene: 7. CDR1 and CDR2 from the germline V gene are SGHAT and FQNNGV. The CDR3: CASRGTGSGGYTF. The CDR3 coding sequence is TGTGCCAGCAGGGGGACAGGGAGCGGCGGCTACACCTTC.

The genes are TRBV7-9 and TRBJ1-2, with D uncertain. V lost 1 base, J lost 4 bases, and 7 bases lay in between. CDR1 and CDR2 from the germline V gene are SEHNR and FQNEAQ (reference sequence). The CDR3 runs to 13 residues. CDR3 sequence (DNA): TGTGCCAGCAGCTTAGACAGAAGCTATGGCTACACCTTC. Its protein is CASSLDRSYGYTF.

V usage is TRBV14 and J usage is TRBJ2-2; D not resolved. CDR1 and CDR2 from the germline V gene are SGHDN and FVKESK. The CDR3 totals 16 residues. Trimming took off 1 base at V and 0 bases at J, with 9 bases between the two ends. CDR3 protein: CASSQARRTNTGELFF. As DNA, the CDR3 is TGTGCCAGCAGCCAAGCCAGGCGAACGAACACCGGGGAGCTGTTTTTT.

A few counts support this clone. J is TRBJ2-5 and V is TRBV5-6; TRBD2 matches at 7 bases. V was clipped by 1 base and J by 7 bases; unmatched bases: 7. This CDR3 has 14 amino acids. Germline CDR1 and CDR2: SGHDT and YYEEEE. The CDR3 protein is CASSLRGGEGTQYF. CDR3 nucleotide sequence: TGTGCCAGCAGCTTGAGAGGCGGGGAGGGGACCCAGTACTTC.

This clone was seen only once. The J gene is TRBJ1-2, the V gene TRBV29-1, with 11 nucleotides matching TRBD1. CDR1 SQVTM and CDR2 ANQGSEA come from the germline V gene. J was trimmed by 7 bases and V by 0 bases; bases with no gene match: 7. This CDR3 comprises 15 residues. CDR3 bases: TGCAGCGTTGAAGATAACGGACAGGGGGCGCTTGGCTACACCTTC. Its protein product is CSVEDNGQGALGYTF.

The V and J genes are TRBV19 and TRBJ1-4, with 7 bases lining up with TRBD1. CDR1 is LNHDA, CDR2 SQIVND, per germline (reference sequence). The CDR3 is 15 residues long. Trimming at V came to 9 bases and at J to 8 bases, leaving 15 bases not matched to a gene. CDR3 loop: CASRNPRTGPEKLFF. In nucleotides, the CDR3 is TGTGCCAGCAGAAACCCCCGGACAGGTCCAGAAAAACTGTTTTTT.

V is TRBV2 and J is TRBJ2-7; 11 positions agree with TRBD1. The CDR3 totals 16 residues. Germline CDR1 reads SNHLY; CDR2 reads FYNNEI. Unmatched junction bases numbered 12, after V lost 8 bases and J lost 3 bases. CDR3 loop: CASSVPSGTGGYEQYF. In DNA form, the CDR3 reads TGTGCCAGCTCCGTACCTTCCGGGACAGGGGGCTACGAGCAGTACTTC.

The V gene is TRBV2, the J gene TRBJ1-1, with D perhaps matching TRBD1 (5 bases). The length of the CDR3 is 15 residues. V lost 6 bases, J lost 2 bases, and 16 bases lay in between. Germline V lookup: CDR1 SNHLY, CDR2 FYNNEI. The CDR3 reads CASRRDAWGNTEAFF. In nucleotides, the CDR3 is TGTGCCAGCAGGCGGGACGCCTGGGGCAACACTGAAGCTTTCTTT.

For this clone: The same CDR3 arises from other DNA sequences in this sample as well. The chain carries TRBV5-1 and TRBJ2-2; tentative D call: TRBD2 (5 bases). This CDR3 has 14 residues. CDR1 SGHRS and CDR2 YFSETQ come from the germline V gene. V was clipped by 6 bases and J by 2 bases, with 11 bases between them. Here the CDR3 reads CASNLAGNTGELFF. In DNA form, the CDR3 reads TGCGCCAGCAACCTAGCAGGAAACACCGGGGAGCTGTTTTTT.

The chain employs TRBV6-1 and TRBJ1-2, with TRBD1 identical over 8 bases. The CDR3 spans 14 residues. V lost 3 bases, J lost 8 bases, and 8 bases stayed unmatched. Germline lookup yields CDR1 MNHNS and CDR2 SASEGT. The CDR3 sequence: CASSDPRQGRGYTF. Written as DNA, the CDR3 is TGTGCCAGCAGTGACCCTAGACAGGGGCGCGGCTACACCTTC.

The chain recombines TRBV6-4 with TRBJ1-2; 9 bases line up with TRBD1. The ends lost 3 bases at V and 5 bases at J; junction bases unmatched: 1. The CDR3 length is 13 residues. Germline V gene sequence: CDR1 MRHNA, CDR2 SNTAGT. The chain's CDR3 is CASSEDRGYGYTF. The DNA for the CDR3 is TGTGCCAGCAGTGAGGACAGGGGTTATGGCTACACCTTC.

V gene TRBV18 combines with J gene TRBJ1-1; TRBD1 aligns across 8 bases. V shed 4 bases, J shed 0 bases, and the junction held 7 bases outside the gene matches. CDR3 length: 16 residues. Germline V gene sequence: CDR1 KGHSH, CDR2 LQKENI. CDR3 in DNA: TGTGCCAGCTCACTCGGGACAGGTAACATGAACACTGAAGCTTTCTTT. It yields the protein CASSLGTGNMNTEAFF.

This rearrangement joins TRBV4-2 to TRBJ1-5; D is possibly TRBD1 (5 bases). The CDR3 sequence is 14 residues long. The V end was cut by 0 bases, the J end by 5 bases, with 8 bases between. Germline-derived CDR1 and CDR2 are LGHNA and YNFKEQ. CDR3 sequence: CASSQDRGDQPQHF. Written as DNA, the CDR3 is TGTGCCAGCAGCCAAGATCGGGGGGATCAGCCCCAGCATTTT.

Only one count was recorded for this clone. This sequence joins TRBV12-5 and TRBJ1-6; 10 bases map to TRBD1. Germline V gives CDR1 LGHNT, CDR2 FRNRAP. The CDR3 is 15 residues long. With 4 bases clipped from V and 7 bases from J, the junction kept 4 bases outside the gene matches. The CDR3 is CASGSGGQGNSPLHF. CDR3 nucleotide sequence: TGTGCTAGTGGTTCTGGGGGACAGGGGAATTCACCCCTCCACTTT.

This CDR3 reads CASSTTSNTEAFF. CDR3 in DNA: TGCGCCAGCAGTACGACAAGCAACACTGAAGCTTTCTTT. This sequence joins TRBV5-1 and TRBJ1-1; D is ambiguous. Germline V CDR1 and CDR2: SGHRS, YFSETQ. The CDR3 runs to 13 residues. V dropped 5 bases and J dropped 2 bases, with 10 bases sitting between them. The full variable domain, its missing parts supplied by reference TRBV5-1 and TRBJ1-1, is KAGVTQTPRYLIKTRGQQVTLSCSPISGHRSVSWYQQTPGQGLQFLFEYFSETQRNKGNFPGRFSGRQFSNSRSEMNVSTLELGDSALYLCASSTTSNTEAFFGQGTRLTVV.

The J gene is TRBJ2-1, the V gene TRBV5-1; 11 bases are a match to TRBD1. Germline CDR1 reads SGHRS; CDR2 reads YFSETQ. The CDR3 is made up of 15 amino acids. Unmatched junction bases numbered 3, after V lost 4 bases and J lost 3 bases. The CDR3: CASSAGTGGYNEQFF. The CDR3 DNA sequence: TGCGCCAGCAGCGCGGGGACAGGGGGCTACAATGAGCAGTTCTTC.

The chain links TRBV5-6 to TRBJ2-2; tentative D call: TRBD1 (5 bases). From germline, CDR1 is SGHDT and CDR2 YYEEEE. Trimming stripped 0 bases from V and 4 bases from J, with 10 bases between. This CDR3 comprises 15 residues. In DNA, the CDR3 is TGTGCCAGCAGCTTGGGGCAGGGCTTCACCGGGGAGCTGTTTTTT. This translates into CASSLGQGFTGELFF.

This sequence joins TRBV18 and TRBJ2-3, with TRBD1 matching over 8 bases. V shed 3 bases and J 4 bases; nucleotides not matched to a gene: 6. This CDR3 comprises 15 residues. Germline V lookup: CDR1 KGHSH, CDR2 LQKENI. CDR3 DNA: TGTGCCAGCTCACCTCGGACAGGGTCTGCAGATACGCAGTATTTT. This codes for CASSPRTGSADTQYF.

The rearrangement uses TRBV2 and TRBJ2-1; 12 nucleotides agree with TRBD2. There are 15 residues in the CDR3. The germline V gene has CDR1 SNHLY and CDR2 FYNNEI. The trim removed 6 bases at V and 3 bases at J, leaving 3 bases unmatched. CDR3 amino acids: CASRPTSGSYNEQFF. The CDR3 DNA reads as TGTGCCAGCAGACCGACTAGCGGGAGCTACAATGAGCAGTTCTTC.

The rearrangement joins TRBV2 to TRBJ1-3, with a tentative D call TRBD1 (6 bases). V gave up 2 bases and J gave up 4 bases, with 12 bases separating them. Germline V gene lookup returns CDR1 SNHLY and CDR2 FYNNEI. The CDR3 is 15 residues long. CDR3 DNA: TGTGCCAGCAGTGAATCAGGGGCCGGAGGAAACACCATATATTTT. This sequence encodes CASSESGAGGNTIYF. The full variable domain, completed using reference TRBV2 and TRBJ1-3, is EPEVTQTPSHQVTQMGQEVILRCVPISNHLYFYWYRQILGQKVEFLVSFYNNEISEKSEIFDDQFSVERPDGSNFTLKIRSTKLEDSAMYFCASSESGAGGNTIYFGEGSWLTVV.

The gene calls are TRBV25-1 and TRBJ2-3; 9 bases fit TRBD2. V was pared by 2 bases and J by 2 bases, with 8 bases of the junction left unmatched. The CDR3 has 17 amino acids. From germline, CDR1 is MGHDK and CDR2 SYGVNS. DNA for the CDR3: TGTGCCAGCAGTGAACCCCTCCTAGCGGGGATCACAGATACGCAGTATTTT. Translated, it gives CASSEPLLAGITDTQYF.